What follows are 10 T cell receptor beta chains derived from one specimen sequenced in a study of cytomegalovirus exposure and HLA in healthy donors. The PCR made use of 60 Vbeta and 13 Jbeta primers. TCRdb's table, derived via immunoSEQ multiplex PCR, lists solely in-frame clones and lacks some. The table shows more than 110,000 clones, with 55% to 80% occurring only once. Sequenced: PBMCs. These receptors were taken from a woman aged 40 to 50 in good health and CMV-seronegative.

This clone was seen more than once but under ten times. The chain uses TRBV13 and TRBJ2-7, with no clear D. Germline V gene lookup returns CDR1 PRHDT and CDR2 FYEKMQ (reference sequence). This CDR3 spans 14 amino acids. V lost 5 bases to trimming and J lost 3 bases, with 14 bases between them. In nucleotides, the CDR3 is TGTGCCAGCAGCATCACAACCCAAAACTACGAGCAGTACGTC. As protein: CASSITTQNYEQYV.

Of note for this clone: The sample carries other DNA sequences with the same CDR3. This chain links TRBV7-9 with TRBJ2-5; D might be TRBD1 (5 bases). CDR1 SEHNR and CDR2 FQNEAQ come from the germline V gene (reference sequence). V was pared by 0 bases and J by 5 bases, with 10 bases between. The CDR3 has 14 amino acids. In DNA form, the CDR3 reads TGTGCCAGCAGCTTAGCGTTAGGACACGAGACCCAGTACTTC. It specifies CASSLALGHETQYF.

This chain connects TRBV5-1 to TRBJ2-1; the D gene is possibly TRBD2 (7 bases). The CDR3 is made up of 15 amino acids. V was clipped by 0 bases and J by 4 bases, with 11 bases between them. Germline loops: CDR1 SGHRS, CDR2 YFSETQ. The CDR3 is CASSLEGGRYNEQFF. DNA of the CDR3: TGCGCCAGCAGCTTGGAGGGGGGGAGGTACAATGAGCAGTTCTTC. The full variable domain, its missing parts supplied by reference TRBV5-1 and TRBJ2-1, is KAGVTQTPRYLIKTRGQQVTLSCSPISGHRSVSWYQQTPGQGLQFLFEYFSETQRNKGNFPGRFSGRQFSNSRSEMNVSTLELGDSALYLCASSLEGGRYNEQFFGPGTRLTVL.

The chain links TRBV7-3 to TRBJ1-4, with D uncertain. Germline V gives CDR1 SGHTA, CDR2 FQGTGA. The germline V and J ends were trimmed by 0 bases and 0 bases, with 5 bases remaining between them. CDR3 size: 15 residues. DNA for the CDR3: TGTGCCAGCAGCTTAACTCCAGCAACTAATGAAAAACTGTTTTTT. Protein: CASSLTPATNEKLFF.

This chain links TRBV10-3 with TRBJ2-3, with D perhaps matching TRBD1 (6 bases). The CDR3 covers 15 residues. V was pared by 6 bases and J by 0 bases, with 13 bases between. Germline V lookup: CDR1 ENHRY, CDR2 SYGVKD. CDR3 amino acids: CAIREPGVSTDTQYF. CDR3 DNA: TGTGCCATCAGGGAACCAGGGGTCAGCACAGATACGCAGTATTTT.

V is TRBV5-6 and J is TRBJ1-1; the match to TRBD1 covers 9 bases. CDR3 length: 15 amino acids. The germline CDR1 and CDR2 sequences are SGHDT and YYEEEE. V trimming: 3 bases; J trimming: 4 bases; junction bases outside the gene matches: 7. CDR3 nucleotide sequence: TGTGCCAGCAGCTCGTGGGGACAGGGAGGCACTGAAGCTTTCTTT. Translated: CASSSWGQGGTEAFF.

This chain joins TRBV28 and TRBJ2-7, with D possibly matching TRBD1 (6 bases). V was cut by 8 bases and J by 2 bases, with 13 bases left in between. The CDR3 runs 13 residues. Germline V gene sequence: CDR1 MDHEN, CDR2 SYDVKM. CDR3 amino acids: CASSQTGTYEQYV. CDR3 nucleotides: TGTGCCAGCTCCCAGACAGGCACCTACGAGCAGTACGTC.

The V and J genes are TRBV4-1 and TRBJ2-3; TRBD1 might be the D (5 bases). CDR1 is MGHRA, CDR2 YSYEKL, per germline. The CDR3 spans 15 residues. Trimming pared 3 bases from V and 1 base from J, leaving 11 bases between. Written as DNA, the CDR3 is TGCGCCAGCAGCCACGCAGGGTTTGGCACAGATACGCAGTATTTT. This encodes CASSHAGFGTDTQYF.

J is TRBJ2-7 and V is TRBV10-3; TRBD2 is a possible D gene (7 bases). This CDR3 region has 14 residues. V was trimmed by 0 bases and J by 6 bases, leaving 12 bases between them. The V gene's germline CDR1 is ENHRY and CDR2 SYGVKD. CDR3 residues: CAISESGGAREQYF. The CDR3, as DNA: TGTGCCATCAGTGAGTCGGGGGGGGCTCGCGAGCAGTACTTC.

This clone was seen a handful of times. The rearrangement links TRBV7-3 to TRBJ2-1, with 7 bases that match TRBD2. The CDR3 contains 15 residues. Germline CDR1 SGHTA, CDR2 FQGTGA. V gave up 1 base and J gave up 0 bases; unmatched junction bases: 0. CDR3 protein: CASSLSGSSYNEQFF. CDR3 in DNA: TGTGCCAGCAGCTTAAGCGGGAGCTCCTACAATGAGCAGTTCTTC. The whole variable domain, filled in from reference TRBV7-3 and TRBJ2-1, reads GAGVSQTPSNKVTEKGKYVELRCDPISGHTALYWYRQSLGQGPEFLIYFQGTGAADDSGLPNDRFFAVRPEGSVSTLKIQRTERGDSAVYLCASSLSGSSYNEQFFGPGTRLTVL.